This TCR beta chain was obtained from a study of cytomegalovirus exposure and HLA in healthy donors. The table lists this clone with a few counts. The primer mix had 60 Vbeta and 13 Jbeta primers. TCRdb's table, derived via immunoSEQ multiplex PCR, lists solely in-frame clones and lacks some. Here the sample spans roughly 36,000 clones, over 70% being singletons. V trimming: 4 bases; J trimming: 9 bases; junction bases outside the gene matches: 21. Per the germline V gene, CDR1 is SGHVS and CDR2 is FQNEAQ. The CDR3 covers 19 residues. This receptor was identified in a young man in good health and CMV-seronegative. The chain recombines TRBV7-8 with TRBJ2-1; 10 bases fit TRBD2. Sequencing input: PBMCs. The CDR3, as DNA: TGTGCCAGCAGCTCCCAGCGGGGGGGCCTATCCCGACGGTGGGGTGAGCAGTTCTTC. Translating gives CASSSQRGGLSRRWGEQFF.